This T cell receptor beta chain was observed in a study of CD8 T cells in Susac syndrome. Roughly 0.45 to 1 ug RNA was reverse transcribed with random hexamers. TCRdb itself ran the immunoSEQ multiplex PCR reads through MiXCR, one entry per CDR3 protein. The table includes tens of thousands of distinct CDR3 sequences, 93% detected once. The specimen was CD8+ T cells from PBMCs. The sequence came from a human donor with Susac syndrome.

This chain's CDR3 is CASSLGGRRTGELFF. The CDR3 DNA reads as TGTGCCAGCAGCTTGGGTGGCAGGAGGACCGGGGAGCTGTTTTTT. This chain connects TRBV5-4 to TRBJ2-2; D might be TRBD2 (5 bases). This CDR3 has 15 amino acids. Trimming cost V 0 bases and J 5 bases, with 11 bases left between them. Germline values: CDR1 SGHNT, CDR2 YYREEE (reference sequence). The variable domain in full, completed from reference TRBV5-4 and TRBJ2-2, reads ETGVTQSPTHLIKTRGQQVTLRCSSQSGHNTVSWYQQALGQGPQFIFQYYREEENGRGNFPPRFSGLQFPNYSSELNVNALELDDSALYLCASSLGGRRTGELFFGEGSRLTVL.